These 18 T cell receptor beta chains were sequenced from one sample in a study of blood T cell repertoires in COVID-19. Sequenced by immunoSEQ multiplex PCR; TCRdb stores in-frame clones only, minus some. The profile shows roughly 300,000 clones, roughly 87% of them singletons. Material: PBMCs or T cells enriched from blood (not recorded which). The receptor source for this set is a woman under 40 who had recovered from COVID-19.

J is TRBJ1-2 and V is TRBV9, with a tentative D call TRBD1 (6 bases). Between the trimmed V and J ends, which lost 2 bases and 1 base, there was a span of 9 bases. Germline assignment: CDR1 SGDLS and CDR2 YYNGEE. CDR3 length equals 14 residues. This CDR3 reads CASSVDRLNYGYTF. The CDR3 bases are TGTGCCAGCAGCGTGGACAGACTTAACTATGGCTACACCTTC.

The rearrangement joins TRBV3-1 (or the pseudogene TRBV3-2) to TRBJ2-5; maybe TRBD2 (7 bases). The CDR3 totals 17 residues. CDR1 LGHDT and CDR2 YNNKEL come from the germline V gene (reference sequence). V lost 0 bases and J 2 bases, leaving 16 bases between the germline ends. The CDR3 DNA follows: TGTGCCAGCAGCCAAGATCCTCGGGGGGCCAATCAAGAGACCCAGTACTTC. Translated: CASSQDPRGANQETQYF.

This chain connects TRBV28 to TRBJ1-6; D not certain. The V end lost 2 bases, the J end lost 0 bases, and 8 bases lay between the germline ends. Germline V CDR1 and CDR2: MDHEN, SYDVKM. There are 16 residues in the CDR3. The CDR3 DNA sequence: TGTGCCAGCAGTTTACCGGCGGGCTCCTATAATTCACCCCTCCACTTT. Protein sequence: CASSLPAGSYNSPLHF.

V gene TRBV4-1 combines with J gene TRBJ2-7, with 7 bases that match TRBD1. The CDR3 totals 14 residues. CDR1 and CDR2 from the germline V gene are MGHRA and YSYEKL. With V trimmed by 4 bases and J by 0 bases, 3 bases remained unmatched. CDR3 sequence (DNA): TGCGCCAGCAGCCCAGGGACAGTCTCCTACGAGCAGTACTTC. Residues: CASSPGTVSYEQYF.

This clone was counted once. The chain couples TRBV10-2 to TRBJ1-1, with D perhaps TRBD1 (5 bases). V lost 6 bases and J 5 bases, leaving 10 bases between the germline ends. The CDR3 loop spans 12 amino acids. The V gene's germline CDR1 is WSHSY and CDR2 SAAADI. The CDR3 protein is CASRGGTTEAFF. CDR3 nucleotides: TGCGCCAGCAGGGGGGGGACGACTGAAGCTTTCTTT.

This chain links TRBV3-1 (or the pseudogene TRBV3-2) with TRBJ1-6; no clear D gene. This CDR3 has 15 residues. Germline assignment: CDR1 LGHDT and CDR2 YNNKEL (reference sequence). Trimming took off 0 bases at V and 7 bases at J, with 10 bases between the two ends. In nucleotides, the CDR3 is TGTGCCAGCAGCCAAGATCTTTATCGGAATTCACCCCTCCACTTT. Amino acid sequence: CASSQDLYRNSPLHF.

This chain joins TRBV30 and TRBJ2-3; weak D call: TRBD2 (6 bases). V gave up 4 bases and J gave up 4 bases, with 15 bases separating them. Germline lookup yields CDR1 GTSNPN and CDR2 SVGIG (reference sequence). The CDR3 contains 14 residues. CDR3 protein: CAWNKGTPPDTQYF. The CDR3, as DNA: TGTGCCTGGAATAAAGGGACTCCCCCAGATACGCAGTATTTT. The full variable domain, in which reference TRBV30 and TRBJ2-3 provide the parts outside the CDR3, is SQTIHQWPATLVQPVGSPLSLECTVEGTSNPNLYWYRQAAGRGLQLLFYSVGIGQISSEVPQNLSASRPQDRQFILSSKKLLLSDSGFYLCAWNKGTPPDTQYFGPGTRLTVL.

This chain uses TRBV7-2 with TRBJ2-5; tentatively, D is TRBD2 (7 bases). The CDR3 totals 15 residues. Looked up from germline, CDR1 is SGHTA and CDR2 is FQGNSA. Trimming removed 5 bases at V and 1 base at J, with 14 bases between. CDR3 in amino acids: CASSPGGGGQETQYF. DNA of the CDR3: TGTGCCAGCAGCCCCGGAGGGGGGGGCCAAGAGACCCAGTACTTC.

The J gene is TRBJ2-3, the V gene TRBV29-1; 7 bases are shared with TRBD2. V lost 6 bases to trimming and J lost 0 bases; unmatched junction nucleotides: 6. The CDR3 length is 14 residues. Germline values: CDR1 SQVTM, CDR2 ANQGSEA. The CDR3 loop is CSVASGTSTDTQYF. DNA for the CDR3: TGCAGCGTCGCTAGCGGTACTAGCACAGATACGCAGTATTTT.

V usage is TRBV5-1 and J usage is TRBJ2-2; D possibly corresponds to TRBD2 (5 bases). Between the trimmed V and J ends, which lost 2 bases and 2 bases, there was a span of 22 bases. Germline assignment: CDR1 SGHRS and CDR2 YFSETQ. The CDR3 contains 19 residues. The chain's CDR3 is CASSFGFLVGEDNTGELFF. The CDR3 bases are TGCGCCAGCAGCTTTGGATTCTTAGTGGGAGAGGATAACACCGGGGAGCTGTTTTTT.

V gene TRBV6-5 combines with J gene TRBJ1-2, with TRBD1 identical over 8 bases. This CDR3 contains 16 residues. V shed 2 bases and J 0 bases; nucleotides not matched to a gene: 5. Germline values: CDR1 MNHEY, CDR2 SVGAGI. The CDR3 spells CASSYLGQGSNYGYTF. The CDR3 region has the DNA TGTGCCAGCAGTTACCTTGGACAGGGATCTAACTATGGCTACACCTTC.

The J gene is TRBJ1-5, the V gene TRBV19; 7 bases map to TRBD1. This CDR3 has 14 residues. Germline CDR1 reads LNHDA; CDR2 reads SQIVND (reference sequence). With 3 bases clipped from V and 6 bases from J, the junction kept 5 bases outside the gene matches. The CDR3 spells CASSMSGGTQPQHF. CDR3 nucleotides: TGTGCCAGTAGTATGTCAGGGGGAACTCAGCCCCAGCATTTT.

The chain is built from TRBV15 and TRBJ2-3; 10 bases are a match to TRBD2. The V segment lost 2 bases and the J segment 3 bases; nucleotides outside the gene matches: 11. Germline CDR1 is LNHNV and CDR2 is YYDKDF (reference sequence). CDR3 length: 18 residues. The CDR3 region has the DNA TGTGCCACCAGCAGACATCTACTAAGCGGGGGGGGTACAGATACGCAGTATTTT. Its protein product is CATSRHLLSGGGTDTQYF.

This chain links TRBV2 with TRBJ1-5; tentatively, D is TRBD1 (5 bases). Per germline, CDR1 SNHLY and CDR2 FYNNEI. V was pared by 6 bases and J by 0 bases, with 18 bases between. The CDR3 runs 17 residues. The CDR3 loop is CASRGLVGTYSNQPQHF. CDR3 sequence (DNA): TGTGCCAGCAGGGGGCTTGTGGGAACCTATAGCAATCAGCCCCAGCATTTT.

This chain links TRBV12-3 or TRBV12-4 with TRBJ1-5; 7 bases agree with TRBD1. V lost 6 bases, J lost 9 bases, and 8 bases stayed unmatched. This CDR3 region has 13 residues. The CDR3 loop reads CASRSTGDRPQHF. CDR3 coding DNA: TGTGCCAGCAGGTCTACAGGGGATCGGCCCCAGCATTTT.

A remark on this clone: Other DNA sequences in the sample encode the same CDR3. The CDR3 nucleotides are TGCGCCAGCAGCCTTGGACAGTACAATGAGCAGTTCTTC. This translates into CASSLGQYNEQFF. V usage is TRBV5-1 and J usage is TRBJ2-1; D possibly corresponds to TRBD1 (6 bases). Germline loops: CDR1 SGHRS, CDR2 YFSETQ. CDR3 length equals 13 residues. V lost 4 bases, J lost 4 bases, and 9 bases lay in between.

V is TRBV5-4 and J is TRBJ2-5; 9 nucleotides line up with TRBD1. V lost 2 bases to trimming and J lost 2 bases; unmatched junction nucleotides: 1. The CDR3 is 14 amino acids. The germline V gene has CDR1 SGHNT and CDR2 YYREEE (reference sequence). CDR3 protein: CASSLGQGQETQYF. CDR3 nucleotide sequence: TGTGCCAGCAGCTTAGGACAGGGGCAAGAGACCCAGTACTTC.

The V gene is TRBV10-3, the J gene TRBJ2-5; no clear D. CDR3 length: 13 amino acids. The germline V and J ends were trimmed by 5 bases and 2 bases, with 9 bases remaining between them. Per germline, CDR1 ENHRY and CDR2 SYGVKD. CDR3 sequence: CAISLRQQETQYF. Here the CDR3 DNA reads TGTGCCATCAGTCTAAGACAACAAGAGACCCAGTACTTC.